This entry features one TCR beta chain sequence. The data belong to a study of blood T cell repertoires in COVID-19. Study summary: The United States, Italy and Spain provided the acute and convalescent COVID-19 samples. PBMCs, B-cell-depleted T cells, or T cells were the source of the cDNA or gDNA that made up the material.

V lost 4 bases, J lost 0 bases, and 10 bases stayed unmatched. Per the germline V gene, CDR1 is MGHRA and CDR2 is YSYEKL. CDR3 length: 17 residues. In the authors' workflow: Reference gene primer amplification in the assay estimated nucleated cell counts. Produced via immunoSEQ multiplex PCR; TCRdb's table is partial and in-frame only. For V, J and clone size, that table is used; D and trimming come from the DNA. The sample has roughly 230,000 clones, around 83% seen once; the top ten hold roughly 7.8%. The receptor was derived from a man aged 35-49 years with active or convalescent COVID-19. Specimen: peripheral blood. The chain has TRBV4-1 and TRBJ1-1; TRBD1 matches 8 bases. Here the CDR3 reads CASSPRGPEELNTEAFF. CDR3 DNA sequence: TGCGCCAGCAGCCCCAGGGGGCCTGAAGAACTGAACACTGAAGCTTTCTTT.